This T cell receptor (beta chain) was observed in a study of response to subunit inactivated influenza vaccine (dated by TCRdb to about 2018). For context, the study as a whole: Deep quantitative T cell receptor repertoire profiling was used in the study to track responses to a trivalent subunit inactivated influenza vaccine.

Paper-wide results and their limitations: It was suggested by the authors that each seasonal influenza vaccination may recruit only a limited number of new T cells.

The method behind the library was RT-PCR. Sequenced using an Illumina HiSeq 2500. TCRdb reprocessing: public reads trimmed at Q25 with fastp, clones called with MiXCR, in-frame beta chains kept. When rows share a CDR3 protein, they turn into one entry using the most common DNA and genes. This sample has 180,000 or so distinct CDR3 sequences in its table, and approximately 12% of those were observed once. Of the sample, around 32% falls within the top ten clones. This clonotype was recorded a few times. This clone's antigen is unknown. No per-base quality is available; no much larger clone lies one base away. The CDR3 runs 19 residues from the cysteine to the phenylalanine. Only the CDR3 region is kept as DNA, spanning 57 bases read in frame from base 1. CDR1 and CDR2, per the germline V gene, are SGHVS and FQNEAQ. Clipping removes 3 bases from V and 0 bases from J, with 14 as the unmatched junction base count.

The same sample was also used in a study of T cells expressing NK-cell markers. According to the second study: TCR beta cDNA libraries were prepared using 5'RACE template switching, which introduced a universal primer site and unique molecular identifiers. Fewer than ten donors provided sorted CD3+CD56+NKG2C+, CD3+CD56+NKG2C- and CD3+CD56-NKG2C+ T-cell subsets, whose TCR beta-chain repertoires were profiled. Among the eight sequenced donors, only one was HCMV-seronegative, while the other seven were HCMV-seropositive. In several experiments an anti-gammadeltaTCR antibody was added to restrict sorting to alphabetaTCR-expressing T cells. In a handful of donors, the dominant CD3+CD56+NKG2C+ clonotypes were among the top 10 CD8+ clonotypes and accounted for about 1.0-7.5% of CD8+ T cells. Those dominant clonotypes were again the most abundant among CD3+CD56-NKG2C+ cells in a handful of donors, at about 25-60.1%. It remained unclear whether the expanded NKG2C-expressing T cell clones were specific for HCMV antigens. All eight donors whose samples were sequenced were randomly selected healthy volunteers, three of them men and five women. To determine HCMV serostatus, a commercial ELISA kit was used to detect HCMV-specific IgG in serum. Peripheral blood mononuclear cells were isolated from blood by Ficoll density gradient centrifugation. Magnetic immunoseparation with Miltenyi isolation kits was used to isolate CD4+ and CD8+ T cells from PBMC. cDNA synthesis was primed from the TCR beta constant segment and was followed by two successive PCR amplification steps. Illumina HiSeq 2000/2500, MiSeq or NextSeq was used to sequence libraries as 2 x 150 bp reads. MIGEC was used to demultiplex reads and group the reads by UMI, and MiTCR was used to assemble and quantify clonotypes. To exclude erroneous sequences, any TCR cDNA sequence not supported by at least two reads was discarded. Downstream repertoire analysis used the tcR package, and clonotypes were matched across fractions by CDR3 nucleotide sequence plus V segment. Antigen specificity was annotated against VDJdb with VDJmatch, allowing one amino acid substitution in CDR3.

Sequences were derived from CD8+ T cells sorted from PBMCs, sampled roughly 12 days after vaccination. The receptor comes from a middle-aged man who received an inactivated influenza vaccine. Donor details come from another sample of the same person, matched by shared clones. Recombination joined TRBV7-8 with TRBJ2-1; 7 central bases correspond to TRBD1. The DNA is TGTGCCAGCAGCTTGAACCGGGACAGCCCATCGGGCTCCTACAATGAGCAGTTCTTC. This gives the protein CASSLNRDSPSGSYNEQFF. With the portions outside the CDR3 filled from the reference TRBV7-8 and TRBJ2-1 genes, the complete variable region becomes GAGVSQSPRYKVAKRGQDVALRCDPISGHVSLFWYQQALGQGPEFLTYFQNEAQLDKSGLPSDRFFAERPEGSVSTLKIQRTQQEDSAVYLCASSLNRDSPSGSYNEQFFGPGTRLTVL.